The 30 T cell receptor beta chains in this list originate from one sample, sequenced in a study of blood T cell repertoires in COVID-19. Measured with immunoSEQ multiplex PCR; TCRdb has only the in-frame clones, and not every one. The sample comprises roughly 200,000 clones, about nine tenths of which are singletons, and about 1.7% rests with the top ten. Source material: peripheral blood. The receptors were sampled from a man between 65 and 79 years old with acute or convalescent COVID-19.

This rearrangement joins TRBV7-3 to TRBJ2-1; a possible D gene is TRBD2 (6 bases). CDR3 size: 16 residues. The V end lost 1 base, the J end lost 9 bases, and 19 bases lay between the germline ends. CDR1 is SGHTA, CDR2 FQGTGA, per germline. This CDR3 is CASSLIPWGEPGEQFF. For the CDR3, the DNA is TGTGCCAGCAGCTTAATCCCCTGGGGGGAACCTGGTGAGCAGTTCTTC.

The rearrangement links TRBV15 to TRBJ1-1, with D maybe TRBD1 (5 bases). In germline, CDR1 is LNHNV, CDR2 YYDKDF (reference sequence). The CDR3 sequence is 13 residues long. The germline V and J ends were trimmed by 4 bases and 1 base, with 7 bases remaining between them. CDR3 nucleotide sequence: TGTGCCACCAGCACCGACAGGAACACTGAAGCTTTCTTT. Translation gives CATSTDRNTEAFF.

This chain links TRBV19 with TRBJ2-1; TRBD2 matches 7 bases. Germline loops: CDR1 LNHDA, CDR2 SQIVND (reference sequence). CDR3 length: 16 amino acids. The V segment lost 4 bases and the J segment 7 bases; nucleotides outside the gene matches: 13. The CDR3: CASSTGGGRGYNEQFF. Here the CDR3 DNA reads TGTGCCAGTAGTACAGGTGGCGGGAGAGGTTATAATGAGCAGTTCTTC.

This sequence joins TRBV2 and TRBJ1-6; tentatively, D is TRBD1 (6 bases). V was cut by 10 bases and J by 4 bases, with 11 bases left in between. Germline CDR1 and CDR2: SNHLY and FYNNEI. CDR3 length equals 13 residues. The CDR3 protein is CANNREYNSPLHF. DNA of the CDR3: TGTGCCAACAACAGGGAGTATAATTCACCCCTCCACTTT.

The chain recombines TRBV6-5 with TRBJ2-1; D may be TRBD1 (6 bases). The CDR3 is made up of 15 amino acids. Germline values: CDR1 MNHEY, CDR2 SVGAGI. Trimming pared 7 bases from V and 1 base from J, leaving 14 bases between. CDR3 DNA: TGTGCCAGCACTAATCGACAGGATTCCTACAATGAGCAGTTCTTC. Translated: CASTNRQDSYNEQFF.

The CDR3 sequence: CASSITGGDNQPQHF. In nucleotides, the CDR3 is TGTGCCAGCAGCATAACAGGGGGGGACAATCAGCCCCAGCATTTT. The chain combines TRBV6-5 with TRBJ1-5; TRBD1 aligns across 8 bases. Unmatched junction bases numbered 7, after V lost 6 bases and J lost 3 bases. The germline CDR1 and CDR2 sequences are MNHEY and SVGAGI. There are 15 residues in the CDR3.

The rearrangement links TRBV6-5 to TRBJ2-5, with 11 bases lining up with TRBD1. Germline V CDR1 and CDR2: MNHEY, SVGAGI. The V gene end was trimmed by 7 bases and the J gene end by 7 bases; junction bases not matched to a gene: 8. CDR3 size: 14 residues. CDR3 amino acids: CASNPGQGELTQYF. As DNA, the CDR3 is TGTGCCAGCAACCCGGGACAGGGGGAGCTGACCCAGTACTTC.

The chain employs TRBV9 and TRBJ1-6; 7 bases line up with TRBD1. The CDR3 spans 15 residues. From germline, CDR1 is SGDLS and CDR2 YYNGEE. V shed 0 bases and J 9 bases; nucleotides not matched to a gene: 6. CDR3 amino acids: CASSVGNRGGSPLHF. Written as DNA, the CDR3 is TGTGCCAGCAGCGTAGGGAACAGGGGTGGTTCACCCCTCCACTTT.

The chain uses TRBV30 and TRBJ2-1; D not resolved. The germline V and J ends were trimmed by 0 bases and 9 bases, with 18 bases remaining between them. Germline V gene data show CDR1 as GTSNPN and CDR2 as SVGIG (reference sequence). The CDR3 length is 15 residues. CDR3 amino acids: CAWSVSTRRSGEQFF. The CDR3, as DNA: TGTGCCTGGAGTGTAAGTACGCGAAGATCGGGTGAGCAGTTCTTC.

This chain uses TRBV7-3 with TRBJ2-2; the match to TRBD1 covers 10 bases. CDR1 and CDR2 from the germline V gene are SGHTA and FQGTGA. V dropped 10 bases and J dropped 0; count of bases not matched to a gene: 2. The CDR3 runs to 14 residues. The CDR3 nucleotides read TGTGCCACCGGACAGGGGGCGAACACCGGGGAGCTGTTTTTT. Its protein product is CATGQGANTGELFF.

The J gene is TRBJ2-1, the V gene TRBV3-1 (or the pseudogene TRBV3-2); 13 bases fit TRBD2. The germline gives CDR1 LGHDT, CDR2 YNNKEL (reference sequence). CDR3 length: 15 residues. The trim removed 1 base at V and 8 bases at J, leaving 2 bases unmatched. CDR3 sequence: CASSQGTSGSDEQFF. The DNA of the CDR3 is TGTGCCAGCAGCCAAGGGACTAGCGGGAGCGATGAGCAGTTCTTC.

The gene calls are TRBV11-2 and TRBJ2-1; TRBD1 might be the D (5 bases). The CDR3 consists of 15 residues. V was clipped by 1 base and J by 1 base, with 8 bases between them. Looked up from germline, CDR1 is SGHAT and CDR2 is FQNNGV. CDR3 protein: CASSLVQVSYNEQFF. DNA of the CDR3: TGTGCCAGCAGCTTAGTACAGGTGTCCTACAATGAGCAGTTCTTC.

The V gene is TRBV18, the J gene TRBJ1-3; TRBD1 matches at 7 bases. The CDR3 is 16 residues long. Losses at the gene ends were 3 bases for V and 2 bases for J; bases not matched to a gene: 7. Germline-derived CDR1 and CDR2 are KGHSH and LQKENI. CDR3 amino acids: CASSPSDRYTGNTIYF. As DNA, the CDR3 is TGTGCCAGCTCACCTTCGGACAGGTATACTGGAAACACCATATATTTT. Looking up the rest from reference TRBV18 and TRBJ1-3 gives the full variable domain: NAGVMQNPRHLVRRRGQEARLRCSPMKGHSHVYWYRQLPEEGLKFMVYLQKENIIDESGMPKERFSAEFPKEGPSILRIQQVVRGDSAAYFCASSPSDRYTGNTIYFGEGSWLTVV.

The chain joins TRBV19 to TRBJ1-1; 7 bases fit TRBD1. CDR1 LNHDA and CDR2 SQIVND come from the germline V gene (reference sequence). V shed 5 bases, J shed 7 bases, and the junction held 13 bases outside the gene matches. The CDR3 extends over 15 amino acids. The CDR3: CASSPPGTARVEAFF. CDR3 DNA sequence: TGTGCCAGTAGTCCTCCCGGGACAGCACGTGTTGAAGCTTTCTTT.

The J gene is TRBJ1-1, the V gene TRBV7-3; tentative D call: TRBD1 (6 bases). Trimming stripped 1 base from V and 7 bases from J, with 16 bases between. This CDR3 contains 15 residues. The V gene's germline CDR1 is SGHTA and CDR2 FQGTGA. The CDR3 region has the DNA TGTGCCAGCAGCTTAAGCGCGACAGGTACGGGTGAAGCTTTCTTT. Amino acids: CASSLSATGTGEAFF. Together with reference TRBV7-3 and TRBJ1-1, the CDR3 gives the full variable domain: GAGVSQTPSNKVTEKGKYVELRCDPISGHTALYWYRQSLGQGPEFLIYFQGTGAADDSGLPNDRFFAVRPEGSVSTLKIQRTERGDSAVYLCASSLSATGTGEAFFGQGTRLTVV.

The V gene is TRBV3-1 (or the pseudogene TRBV3-2), the J gene TRBJ2-2; 9 nucleotides line up with TRBD2. CDR1 is LGHDT, CDR2 YNNKEL, per germline (reference sequence). Unmatched junction bases numbered 5, after V lost 2 bases and J lost 1 base. CDR3 length: 17 residues. The CDR3 loop reads CASSQLTSGKNTGELFF. The CDR3 DNA is TGTGCCAGCAGCCAACTGACTAGCGGAAAGAACACCGGGGAGCTGTTTTTT.

As for this clone: Other DNA sequences in this sample translate to the same CDR3. J is TRBJ2-2 and V is TRBV18; 8 bases are a match to TRBD1. CDR1 is KGHSH and CDR2 is LQKENI in the germline V gene. V trimming: 4 bases; J trimming: 2 bases; junction bases outside the gene matches: 3. The CDR3 runs 15 residues. The DNA of the CDR3 is TGTGCCAGCTCACTAGGACAGGGAAACACCGGGGAGCTGTTTTTT. Translated, it gives CASSLGQGNTGELFF.

The chain is built from TRBV7-2 and TRBJ1-4; 7 bases match TRBD1. The CDR3 runs 14 residues. Germline trimming cut 4 bases from V and 5 bases from J; bases unmatched to any gene: 4. Germline V CDR1 and CDR2: SGHTA, FQGNSA. The CDR3: CASSYQGVNEKLFF. The CDR3 nucleotides read TGTGCCAGCAGCTACCAGGGGGTAAATGAAAAACTGTTTTTT. Looking up the rest from reference TRBV7-2 and TRBJ1-4 gives the full variable domain: GAGVSQSPSNKVTEKGKDVELRCDPISGHTALYWYRQSLGQGLEFLIYFQGNSAPDKSGLPSDRFSAERTGGSVSTLTIQRTQQEDSAVYLCASSYQGVNEKLFFGSGTQLSVL.

The chain links TRBV7-9 to TRBJ2-1, with D maybe TRBD2 (5 bases). Per germline, CDR1 SEHNR and CDR2 FQNEAQ (reference sequence). The CDR3 extends over 14 amino acids. V lost 3 bases and J lost 8, with 14 bases in between. The CDR3 bases are TGTGCCAGCAGCTTTGGCGGGTTTCGCGATGAGCAGTTCTTC. It codes for CASSFGGFRDEQFF.

The chain has TRBV2 and TRBJ2-1; D perhaps matches TRBD1 (6 bases). The CDR3 is 15 amino acids. V dropped 8 bases and J dropped 3 bases, with 17 bases sitting between them. Germline V lookup: CDR1 SNHLY, CDR2 FYNNEI. The DNA of the CDR3 is TGTGCCAGCCGTCTCGGGGCAGGGGTCTACAATGAGCAGTTCTTC. Its protein is CASRLGAGVYNEQFF.

V gene TRBV3-1 (or the pseudogene TRBV3-2) combines with J gene TRBJ1-1; possibly TRBD1 for D (6 bases). The CDR3 length is 16 residues. Looked up from germline, CDR1 is LGHDT and CDR2 is YNNKEL (reference sequence). With 0 bases removed from V and 5 bases from J, the gap between germline ends came to 16 bases. DNA of the CDR3: TGTGCCAGCAGCCAAGATAGGTTACAGGGTAGTACTGAAGCTTTCTTT. This translates into CASSQDRLQGSTEAFF.

CDR3 loop: CASSWTGVSLQPQHF. For the CDR3, the DNA is TGTGCCAGCAGTTGGACAGGGGTTTCATTGCAGCCCCAGCATTTT. The gene calls are TRBV27 and TRBJ1-5; TRBD1 matches at 9 bases. From germline, CDR1 is MNHEY and CDR2 SMNVEV (reference sequence). Losses at the gene ends were 4 bases for V and 7 bases for J; bases not matched to a gene: 8. The CDR3 totals 15 residues.

The CDR3 loop is CAISPGQSNQPQHF. In DNA form, the CDR3 reads TGTGCCATCAGTCCGGGACAGAGTAATCAGCCCCAGCATTTT. This chain links TRBV10-3 with TRBJ1-5; 7 positions match TRBD1. The CDR3 consists of 14 residues. The germline CDR1 and CDR2 sequences are ENHRY and SYGVKD. The V segment lost 5 bases and the J segment 4 bases; nucleotides outside the gene matches: 5.

The CDR3 nucleotides read TGTGCCAGCAGTTACTCGGGGGGTCGTGAAAAACTGTTTTTT. It yields the protein CASSYSGGREKLFF. The V call is TRBV6-5, the J call TRBJ1-4; tentative D call: TRBD1 (5 bases). The germline gives CDR1 MNHEY, CDR2 SVGAGI. The CDR3 is 14 amino acids. Trimming removed 0 bases at V and 7 bases at J, with 9 bases between.

Only a few counts were recorded for this clone. The chain employs TRBV5-4 and TRBJ2-2; no definite D call. There are 17 residues in the CDR3. Germline loops: CDR1 SGHNT, CDR2 YYREEE (reference sequence). V lost 4 bases and J 1 base, leaving 17 bases between the germline ends. The CDR3 bases are TGTGCCAGCAGCCTGTGGAACCAACTAAAGAACACCGGGGAGCTGTTTTTT. Amino acid sequence: CASSLWNQLKNTGELFF.

CDR3 residues: CASSPSSGVQYF. The CDR3 coding sequence is TGTGCCAGCTCACCTTCCTCCGGAGTGCAGTACTTC. The chain couples TRBV18 to TRBJ2-7; D is uncertain. With 3 bases removed from V and 9 bases from J, the gap between germline ends came to 12 bases. This CDR3 is 12 amino acids long. The germline CDR1 and CDR2 sequences are KGHSH and LQKENI.

The chain employs TRBV5-1 and TRBJ2-7, with D uncertain. The V gene's germline CDR1 is SGHRS and CDR2 YFSETQ. Deletions cut 0 bases from V and 3 bases from J, with 13 bases between. The CDR3 is 15 amino acids. The CDR3 coding sequence is TGCGCCAGCAGCTTGGCCGAGCTAGTGAACTACGAGCAGTACTTC. Translated, it gives CASSLAELVNYEQYF.

The V call is TRBV19, the J call TRBJ2-5, with 8 bases matching TRBD1. The germline CDR1 and CDR2 sequences are LNHDA and SQIVND (reference sequence). J lost 6 bases, V lost 3 bases, and 6 bases had no gene match. The CDR3 is 14 residues long. Here the CDR3 DNA reads TGTGCCAGTAGTATTGACAGGGGAGTTCAGACCCAGTACTTC. Protein sequence: CASSIDRGVQTQYF.

This chain links TRBV28 with TRBJ2-3, with TRBD1 as a possible D gene (6 bases). Germline CDR1 and CDR2: MDHEN and SYDVKM. Trimming pared 5 bases from V and 4 bases from J, leaving 16 bases between. This CDR3 contains 15 residues. This CDR3 reads CASSPGQSRADTQYF. CDR3 in DNA: TGTGCCAGCAGTCCCGGACAGAGTAGGGCAGATACGCAGTATTTT.

This clone has a handful of counts. V gene TRBV9 combines with J gene TRBJ2-1; TRBD2 agrees at 7 bases. The CDR3 is 15 amino acids. CDR1 is SGDLS, CDR2 YYNGEE, per germline. Unmatched junction bases numbered 12, after V lost 4 bases and J lost 8 bases. CDR3 amino acids: CASSPPGREIYEQFF. The CDR3 DNA is TGTGCCAGCAGCCCTCCGGGGCGGGAGATCTATGAGCAGTTCTTC.